Here is one T cell receptor (beta chain) with its context. This clone has only one observation. There are no base qualities to consult, and no much larger clone falls within one base. These data belong to a study of T cell repertoires in chronic hepatitis B (dated by TCRdb to between 2018 and 2021). Unmatched junction bases come to 7, with V trimmed by 5 bases and J by 8 bases. Inclusive of the bounding cysteine and phenylalanine, the CDR3 is 15 residues long. CDR3 DNA is the only sequence kept; it has 45 bases, read in frame from the first base. From the germline V gene (reference sequence), CDR1 is LNHNV and CDR2 is YYDKDF. Receptor libraries were prepared by the immunoSEQ multiplex PCR assay. TCRdb took this table from immuneACCESS and kept in-frame rearrangements with V and J called. Such tables lack part of the clones; where checked against another copy, unresolved V genes explain under half of the gap, and the rest is unexplained. Here the sample has about 480 clones; almost 85% occur a single time. Together, the top ten hold approximately 15% of the sample.

This chain is built from TRBV15 and TRBJ2-1, with 12 bases matching TRBD2. Sequencing used HBV polymerase (pol387) epitope-specific CD8+ T cells from PBMCs. The sequence derives from a human donor with chronic hepatitis B virus infection. The CDR3 reads as follows: CATSPRLAGEDEQFF. The sequenced DNA: TGTGCCACCAGCCCTCGACTAGCGGGAGAGGATGAGCAGTTCTTC.